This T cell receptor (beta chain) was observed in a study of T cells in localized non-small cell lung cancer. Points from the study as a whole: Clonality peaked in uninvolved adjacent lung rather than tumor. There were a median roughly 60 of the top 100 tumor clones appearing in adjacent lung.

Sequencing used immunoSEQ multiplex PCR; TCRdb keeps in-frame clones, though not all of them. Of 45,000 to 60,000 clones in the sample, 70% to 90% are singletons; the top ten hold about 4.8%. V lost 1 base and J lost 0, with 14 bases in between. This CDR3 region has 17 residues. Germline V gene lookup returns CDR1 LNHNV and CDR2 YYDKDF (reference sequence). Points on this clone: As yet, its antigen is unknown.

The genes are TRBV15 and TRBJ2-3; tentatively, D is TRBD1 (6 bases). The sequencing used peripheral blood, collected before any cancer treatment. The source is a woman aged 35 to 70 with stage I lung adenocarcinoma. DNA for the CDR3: TGTGCCACCAGCAGAGGACCAGGGGACCTTAGCACAGATACGCAGTATTTT. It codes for CATSRGPGDLSTDTQYF. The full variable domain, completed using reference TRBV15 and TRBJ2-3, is DAMVIQNPRYQVTQFGKPVTLSCSQTLNHNVMYWYQQKSSQAPKLLFHYYDKDFNNEADTPDNFQSRRPNTSFCFLDIRSPGLGDTAMYLCATSRGPGDLSTDTQYFGPGTRLTVL.